One sample yielded the 23 T cell receptor beta chains listed below, sequenced in a study of siplizumab effects on memory and regulatory T cells. TCRdb keeps only in-frame clones here, not all; method: immunoSEQ multiplex PCR. The sample lists about 82,000 clones, about nine tenths seen once, with more than 1.5% in the top ten. The sample was Tregs sorted from blood. Source of these receptors: a human donor in good health.

The chain has TRBV7-2 and TRBJ1-6; 7 bases line up with TRBD1. Germline CDR1 is SGHTA and CDR2 is FQGNSA. This CDR3 is built from 17 residues. V gave up 3 bases and J gave up 6 bases; unmatched junction bases: 11. The CDR3 region is CASSFALGGGLNSPLHF. The DNA of the CDR3 is TGTGCCAGCAGCTTTGCGCTGGGAGGGGGCCTTAATTCACCCCTCCACTTT.

The rearrangement uses TRBV5-1 and TRBJ1-2; TRBD1 might be the D (5 bases). Germline CDR1 and CDR2: SGHRS and YFSETQ. CDR3 length: 14 residues. V gave up 2 bases and J gave up 1 base, with 9 bases separating them. For the CDR3, the DNA is TGCGCCAGCAGCTTCTCAGGGATTAACTATGGCTACACCTTC. This encodes CASSFSGINYGYTF.

This clone was counted once. The same CDR3 is also encoded by other DNA sequences in this sample. J is TRBJ1-1 and V is TRBV30, with 7 bases that match TRBD1. Germline V gene lookup returns CDR1 GTSNPN and CDR2 SVGIG (reference sequence). The CDR3 contains 12 residues. The CDR3: CANRGPGTEAFF. CDR3 DNA sequence: TGTGCAAACAGGGGCCCGGGCACTGAAGCTTTCTTT. The whole variable domain, remainder taken from reference TRBV30 and TRBJ1-1, is SQTIHQWPATLVQPVGSPLSLECTVEGTSNPNLYWYRQAAGRGLQLLFYSVGIGQISSEVPQNLSASRPQDRQFILSSKKLLLSDSGFYLCANRGPGTEAFFGQGTRLTVV.

CDR3 nucleotide sequence: TGTGCCAGCAGCCCGCGATGGGGTCGGGGAAACACTGAAGCTTTCTTT. Protein sequence: CASSPRWGRGNTEAFF. The chain has TRBV11-2 and TRBJ1-1; no firm D call. V lost 5 bases to trimming and J lost 2 bases, with 18 bases between them. The V gene's germline CDR1 is SGHAT and CDR2 FQNNGV. The CDR3 runs to 16 residues.

This chain connects TRBV7-9 to TRBJ1-2; the D gene is possibly TRBD1 (5 bases). Germline V lookup: CDR1 SEHNR, CDR2 FQNEAQ (reference sequence). V shed 2 bases and J shed 2 bases, with 9 bases lying between them. This CDR3 spans 14 amino acids. CDR3 sequence: CASSLIGANYGYTF. The CDR3 DNA reads TGTGCCAGCAGCTTAATAGGGGCCAACTATGGCTACACCTTC.

The genes are TRBV6-5 and TRBJ1-4; D unresolved. Looked up from germline, CDR1 is MNHEY and CDR2 is SVGAGI. The V and J ends lost 3 bases and 2 bases respectively, with 7 bases between them. The CDR3 is 14 amino acids. The CDR3 spells CASSYSGTNEKLFF. The CDR3 bases are TGTGCCAGCAGTTATAGCGGCACTAATGAAAAACTGTTTTTT.

The gene calls are TRBV5-4 and TRBJ1-6, with D tentatively TRBD1 (5 bases). This CDR3 comprises 17 residues. Germline assignment: CDR1 SGHNT and CDR2 YYREEE (reference sequence). Deletions cut 3 bases from V and 6 bases from J, with 19 bases between. CDR3 amino acids: CASSSGGTAGGNSPLHF. In DNA, the CDR3 is TGTGCCAGCAGCTCGGGGGGTACAGCCGGGGGTAATTCACCCCTCCACTTT. Filled out from reference TRBV5-4 and TRBJ1-6, the complete variable domain reads ETGVTQSPTHLIKTRGQQVTLRCSSQSGHNTVSWYQQALGQGPQFIFQYYREEENGRGNFPPRFSGLQFPNYSSELNVNALELDDSALYLCASSSGGTAGGNSPLHFGNGTRLTVT.

The chain combines TRBV4-1 with TRBJ1-5, with D uncertain. The V end was cut by 0 bases, the J end by 4 bases, with 10 bases between. The CDR3 consists of 15 residues. Germline V gene data show CDR1 as MGHRA and CDR2 as YSYEKL. CDR3 in amino acids: CASSQDPVPNQPQHF. In DNA, the CDR3 is TGCGCCAGCAGCCAAGATCCAGTTCCGAATCAGCCCCAGCATTTT.

This chain uses TRBV27 with TRBJ1-1; D unresolved. Trimming removed 6 bases at V and 0 bases at J, with 8 bases between. Germline V gene lookup returns CDR1 MNHEY and CDR2 SMNVEV (reference sequence). The CDR3 covers 13 residues. CDR3 sequence reads: CASRTPLNTEAFF. The DNA for the CDR3 is TGTGCCAGCAGGACTCCACTGAACACTGAAGCTTTCTTT.

The rearrangement uses TRBV6-5 and TRBJ2-1, with a tentative D call TRBD2 (5 bases). V lost 3 bases and J lost 0, with 12 bases in between. CDR3 length: 16 residues. Germline assignment: CDR1 MNHEY and CDR2 SVGAGI. The CDR3 region has the DNA TGTGCCAGCAGTTATTTAGCGACCTCCTCCTACAATGAGCAGTTCTTC. This encodes CASSYLATSSYNEQFF.

The chain couples TRBV7-2 to TRBJ1-5, with D tentatively TRBD1 (5 bases). CDR3 length: 12 residues. Germline V lookup: CDR1 SGHTA, CDR2 FQGNSA. The ends were cut back, 5 bases at V and 7 bases at J, with 9 bases in the middle. CDR3 sequence reads: CASSNQGQPQHF. CDR3 DNA sequence: TGTGCCAGCAGCAACCAGGGACAGCCCCAGCATTTT.

This clone appeared once. The chain employs TRBV7-9 and TRBJ2-2; D is ambiguous. The CDR3 is 17 residues long. Germline V lookup: CDR1 SEHNR, CDR2 FQNEAQ (reference sequence). V lost 4 bases and J 5 bases, leaving 20 bases between the germline ends. For the CDR3, the DNA is TGTGCCAGCAGCTCCAGCTTGGAAGGCATTTGGACCGGGGAGCTGTTTTTT. It yields the protein CASSSSLEGIWTGELFF.

This clone was detected a few times. This rearrangement joins TRBV7-9 to TRBJ1-6; D is unclear. The germline gives CDR1 SEHNR, CDR2 FQNEAQ (reference sequence). The CDR3 contains 15 residues. The germline V and J ends were trimmed by 5 bases and 3 bases, with 11 bases remaining between them. The CDR3 DNA follows: TGTGCCAGCAGCATAGGACCGATCTATAATTCACCCCTCCACTTT. Its translation is CASSIGPIYNSPLHF.

This chain links TRBV6-1 with TRBJ2-3; 7 nucleotides align to TRBD2. Germline V CDR1 and CDR2: MNHNS, SASEGT. The CDR3 runs 12 residues. V shed 6 bases, J shed 6 bases, and the junction held 3 bases outside the gene matches. Here the CDR3 reads CASSGGTDTQYF. DNA for the CDR3: TGTGCCAGCAGCGGGGGGACGGATACGCAGTATTTT.

The chain joins TRBV11-3 to TRBJ2-1, with TRBD2 as a possible D gene (5 bases). Germline V gene lookup returns CDR1 SGHNT and CDR2 YENEEA. Trimming left V 5 bases short and J 0 bases short, with 11 bases between. This CDR3 contains 15 residues. The DNA of the CDR3 is TGTGCCAGCAGCAACGGGATAAGCTCCTACAATGAGCAGTTCTTC. Translated: CASSNGISSYNEQFF.

The chain uses TRBV7-2 and TRBJ2-5; D is uncertain. Germline values: CDR1 SGHTA, CDR2 FQGNSA. V lost 4 bases, J lost 7 bases, and 22 bases lay in between. The CDR3 contains 16 residues. CDR3 coding DNA: TGTGCCAGCAGCTCCACCTCCGGGCCGTCTGGGGTGACCCAGTACTTC. As protein: CASSSTSGPSGVTQYF.

With respect to this clone: An end of the junction differs from the germline gene, which may be a read error. The CDR3 bases are TGTGCCAGCAGTAAGACCCGGTTAGTCTTC. It is translated as CASSKTRLVF. The gene calls are TRBV27 and TRBJ2-1; D gene ambiguous. CDR3 length: 10 amino acids. Germline V gene sequence: CDR1 MNHEY, CDR2 SMNVEV (reference sequence).

The chain links TRBV11-2 to TRBJ2-1; 8 nucleotides agree with TRBD2. Trimming cost V 6 bases and J 4 bases; bases outside gene matches: 5. The CDR3 loop spans 14 amino acids. Germline values: CDR1 SGHAT, CDR2 FQNNGV. CDR3 loop: CASRGGGGYNEQFF. In nucleotides, the CDR3 is TGTGCCAGCAGGGGTGGCGGGGGGTACAATGAGCAGTTCTTC.

This chain joins TRBV6-5 and TRBJ1-2; D possibly corresponds to TRBD1 (6 bases). Trimming removed 6 bases from V and 8 bases from J, with 13 bases in between. This CDR3 comprises 12 residues. From germline, CDR1 is MNHEY and CDR2 SVGAGI. The chain's CDR3 is CASRTGPGGYTF. As DNA, the CDR3 is TGTGCCAGCAGAACAGGGCCGGGGGGCTACACCTTC.

The V call is TRBV21-1, the J call TRBJ1-1. TRBV21-1 counts as a pseudogene. The CDR3 has 15 residues. The CDR3 protein is CASSLARGWNTEAFF. CDR3 nucleotides: TGTGCCAGCAGCTTAGCTCGGGGGTGGAACACTGAAGCTTTCTTT.

This clone occurred a few times. The CDR3 DNA reads TGTGCCAGCCGCAGGGACTTCACTGAAGCTTTCTTT. This sequence encodes CASRRDFTEAFF. The chain employs TRBV6-6 and TRBJ1-1; D perhaps matches TRBD1 (5 bases). Germline lookup yields CDR1 MNHNY and CDR2 SVGAGI (reference sequence). V lost 8 bases, J lost 4 bases, and 11 bases lay in between. The CDR3 consists of 12 residues.

V usage is TRBV11-3 and J usage is TRBJ2-2, with a weak D call TRBD1 (6 bases). The CDR3 runs to 18 residues. The germline CDR1 and CDR2 sequences are SGHNT and YENEEA. V lost 4 bases and J lost 0, with 18 bases in between. The chain's CDR3 is CASSSSYLGQANTGELFF. Here the CDR3 DNA reads TGTGCCAGCAGCTCGAGTTATTTGGGACAAGCGAACACCGGGGAGCTGTTTTTT.

The chain links TRBV7-9 to TRBJ2-1; a possible D gene is TRBD2 (7 bases). The CDR3 length is 13 residues. V lost 1 base and J 14 bases, leaving 15 bases between the germline ends. Looked up from germline, CDR1 is SEHNR and CDR2 is FQNEAQ (reference sequence). CDR3: CASSLGGLAVEFF. The DNA of the CDR3 is TGTGCCAGCAGCTTAGGGGGGCTAGCGGTTGAGTTCTTC.